Below are 6 T cell receptor beta chains sequenced from a single sample in a study of blood T cell repertoires in COVID-19. Measured with immunoSEQ multiplex PCR; TCRdb has only the in-frame clones, and not every one. The table has 40,000 to 55,000 clones, around 88% seen once. Sequencing was carried out using peripheral blood. These receptors were collected from a human donor in a cohort sampled during active COVID-19.

About this clone: A junction end diverges from the germline sequence, so it may reflect a read error. The chain is built from TRBV7-7 and TRBJ2-3; a weak D match, TRBD2 (6 bases). This CDR3 is 15 amino acids long. Per germline, CDR1 SSHAT and CDR2 FNYEAQ (reference sequence). This CDR3 is CASSVGLRGTDTQYF. DNA of the CDR3: TGTGCTAGCAGCGTGGGACTCCGGGGCACAGATACGCAGTATTTT.

This clone was picked up a small number of times. V gene TRBV2 combines with J gene TRBJ2-7; TRBD2 is a possible D gene (5 bases). Germline V gives CDR1 SNHLY, CDR2 FYNNEI. Trimming pared 8 bases from V and 2 bases from J, leaving 13 bases between. CDR3 size: 13 residues. Written as DNA, the CDR3 is TGTGCCAGCGCGTGGACTGGGGCCTACGAGCAGTACTTC. Its protein is CASAWTGAYEQYF.

The chain employs TRBV30 and TRBJ2-7; D is uncertain. Trimming stripped 2 bases from V and 4 bases from J, with 6 bases between. Looked up from germline, CDR1 is GTSNPN and CDR2 is SVGIG (reference sequence). The CDR3 is 11 residues long. This CDR3 is CAWSNKYEQYF. As DNA, the CDR3 is TGTGCCTGGAGTAACAAGTACGAGCAGTACTTC.

The chain uses TRBV7-2 and TRBJ2-7; perhaps TRBD2 as D (5 bases). The CDR3 contains 16 residues. V was pared by 5 bases and J by 0 bases, with 17 bases between. In germline, CDR1 is SGHTA, CDR2 FQGNSA. CDR3 protein: CASSPGGLSYSYEQYF. The CDR3 DNA reads as TGTGCCAGCAGCCCAGGCGGGCTGTCATACTCCTACGAGCAGTACTTC.

This clone has only a few counts. V and J are TRBV19 and TRBJ2-3, with D maybe TRBD1 (5 bases). Germline V gene lookup returns CDR1 LNHDA and CDR2 SQIVND (reference sequence). The CDR3 has 15 residues. The V end lost 1 base, the J end lost 4 bases, and 12 bases lay between the germline ends. CDR3 sequence reads: CASSIGGSPPDTQYF. DNA for the CDR3: TGTGCCAGTAGTATAGGGGGCAGCCCCCCAGATACGCAGTATTTT.

This rearrangement joins TRBV19 to TRBJ1-2; D perhaps matches TRBD1 (6 bases). The V and J ends lost 9 bases and 4 bases respectively, with 12 bases between them. Germline V CDR1 and CDR2: LNHDA, SQIVND (reference sequence). CDR3 size: 12 residues. The CDR3: CASGGAGYGYTF. The CDR3 DNA reads as TGTGCCAGCGGGGGGGCGGGCTATGGCTACACCTTC.